This TCR beta chain came from a study of cytomegalovirus exposure and HLA in healthy donors. This clone came up a few times. Its specificity is unknown. Trimming stripped 5 bases from V and 3 bases from J, with 27 bases between. The V gene's germline CDR1 is MNHEY and CDR2 SMNVEV (reference sequence). This CDR3 comprises 19 residues. The PCR had 60 Vbeta and 13 Jbeta primers. Per the study methods: A later analysis counted approximately 88 million unique TCR beta chains, some 11 million shared. TCRdb keeps only in-frame clones here, not all; method: immunoSEQ multiplex PCR. V, J and clone size derive from that table, while D and trimming were established from the DNA sequence. The profile shows 100,000 or so clones, 70% of them singletons. Study-wide points: Later analysis demonstrated an association between a missense DCLRE1C variant and TCR beta V- and J-gene trimming.

The rearrangement links TRBV27 to TRBJ2-3; D is possibly TRBD2 (5 bases). Sequenced sample: PBMCs. The TCR comes from a man between 45 and 60 years old in good health and CMV-seronegative. The CDR3 sequence: CASSPLLTRAPTATDTQYF. The CDR3 DNA sequence: TGTGCCAGCAGTCCTTTACTCACGCGGGCGCCAACAGCTACAGATACGCAGTATTTT.